The rows below give T cell receptor beta chains drawn from one sample of a study of graft-versus-host responses after intestinal transplantation. For these TCRs, the target antigens are not known. Produced via immunoSEQ multiplex PCR; TCRdb's table is partial and in-frame only. The sample contains about 85,000 clones, approximately 90% of which appear only once. The material was unstimulated CD8+ T cells sorted from spleen or lymph node cells, obtained before transplant. The receptor source for this set is a human donor who was the organ donor for an intestinal transplant. CDR3s include the opening cysteine and the closing phenylalanine or tryptophan. The order of the fields is CDR3 protein, CDR3 DNA, J gene, clone size, V gene, D gene. D genes are given only for firm matches. Size is omitted from some rows. Given values are once, few, many or a class for expanded clones.

CDR3 protein: CASTVDSYTTEAFF
CDR3 DNA: TGTGCCAGCACCGTGGACAGCTATACCACTGAAGCTTTCTTT
J gene: TRBJ1-1
clone size: NA
V gene: TRBV7-2
D gene: NA

CDR3 protein: CATLGERFYNSPLHF
CDR3 DNA: TGTGCCACCTTGGGGGAGAGGTTCTATAATTCACCCCTCCACTTT
J gene: TRBJ1-6
clone size: once
V gene: TRBV6-1
D gene: NA

CDR3 protein: CASSVGIRIVEELFF
CDR3 DNA: TGTGCCAGCAGCGTAGGTATTCGGATTGTCGAGGAGCTGTTTTTT
J gene: TRBJ2-2
clone size: once
V gene: TRBV9
D gene: NA

CDR3 protein: CASSLATGVRYTF
CDR3 DNA: TGTGCCAGCAGCTTAGCAACAGGGGTGAGGTACACCTTC
J gene: TRBJ1-2
clone size: NA
V gene: TRBV11-3
D gene: TRBD1

CDR3 protein: CASSIAELSNQPQHF
CDR3 DNA: TGTGCCAGTAGTATAGCAGAGTTAAGCAATCAGCCCCAGCATTTT
J gene: TRBJ1-5
clone size: NA
V gene: TRBV19
D gene: NA

CDR3 protein: CASSSYGQGDNSPLHF
CDR3 DNA: TGTGCCAGCAGTTCTTACGGACAGGGGGATAATTCACCCCTCCACTTT
J gene: TRBJ1-6
clone size: NA
V gene: TRBV27
D gene: TRBD1

CDR3 protein: CASSYGGSRYEQYF
CDR3 DNA: TGTGCCAGCAGTTACGGCGGGAGTAGGTACGAGCAGTACTTC
J gene: TRBJ2-7
clone size: NA
V gene: TRBV6-5
D gene: TRBD2

CDR3 protein: CASSQDLTGNTEAFF
CDR3 DNA: TGCGCCAGCAGCCAAGATCTCACCGGTAACACTGAAGCTTTCTTT
J gene: TRBJ1-1
clone size: once
V gene: TRBV4-1
D gene: NA

CDR3 protein: CASSQEPRTRFKNTGELFF
CDR3 DNA: TGCGCCAGCAGCCAAGAGCCCCGGACAAGATTTAAAAACACCGGGGAGCTGTTTTTT
J gene: TRBJ2-2
clone size: NA
V gene: TRBV4-1
D gene: NA

CDR3 protein: CASSYSQGADGELFF
CDR3 DNA: TGTGCCAGCAGTTACTCCCAGGGGGCTGACGGGGAGCTGTTTTTT
J gene: TRBJ2-2
clone size: once
V gene: TRBV6-5
D gene: TRBD1

CDR3 protein: CASSSRDSYNEQFF
CDR3 DNA: TGTGCCAGCAGCTCCCGGGACTCCTACAATGAGCAGTTCTTC
J gene: TRBJ2-1
clone size: NA
V gene: TRBV11-2
D gene: NA